This TCR beta chain originates from a study of low-dose radiotherapy and immunotherapy resistance in tumors. Study details: Per fraction, Cohort 1 was given 0.5 Gy every 2 weeks, for a total of 6.5 Gy.

Primers used for first-strand cDNA, a TRAV- and TRBV-specific set, covered both alpha and beta chains. TCRs underwent 15 to 25 PCR cycles of amplification with a constant-region primer and V-primer adapter. TCRdb recomputed calls from the reads with MiXCR, one row per CDR3 protein. The sample has about 60,000 distinct CDR3 sequences; 20% to 25% are singletons. Time point of the sample: after trial treatment. Noted treatment: LDRT plus nivolumab, ipilimumab, low-dose cyclophosphamide and aspirin (RACIN trial). Those eligible were patients bearing advanced solid tumors lacking tumor-infiltrating lymphocytes. The V gene's germline CDR1 is MNHEY and CDR2 SVGEGT. CDR3 length: 16 amino acids. V was shortened by 7 bases and J by 4 bases, with 20 bases between the two germline ends.

The clonotype originates from a male donor with prostate cancer. Sample: PBMCs, taken after low-dose radiotherapy plus immunotherapy. The chain has TRBV6-2 or TRBV6-3 and TRBJ1-5, with a possible D match to TRBD1 (5 bases). CDR3 DNA: TGTGCCAGCACCCCGGACAACCTCCTAAATAATCAGCCCCAGCATTTT. This sequence encodes CASTPDNLLNNQPQHF.